This T cell receptor beta chain originates from a study of blood T cell repertoires in COVID-19. Profiled with immunoSEQ multiplex PCR; TCRdb holds only in-frame clones, not every one. The sample holds over 80,000 clones, approximately 86% seen once. The sample consisted of peripheral blood. The source is a man in his fifties with acute or convalescent COVID-19.

The CDR3 bases are TGTGCCAGCAGCCCCCCCAGGGGCGCGATGGGTGAAGCTTTCTTT. It encodes CASSPPRGAMGEAFF. The chain has TRBV3-1 (or the pseudogene TRBV3-2) and TRBJ1-1, with D possibly matching TRBD1 (6 bases). Germline V gene data show CDR1 as LGHDT and CDR2 as YNNKEL (reference sequence). V lost 4 bases and J 7 bases, leaving 19 bases between the germline ends. CDR3 length: 15 amino acids.